This T cell receptor beta chain was recorded in a study of cytomegalovirus exposure and HLA in healthy donors. The PCR employed 60 Vbeta primers together with 13 Jbeta primers. This table comes from immunoSEQ multiplex PCR, and its TCRdb copy is limited to in-frame clones, with some not included. Of a few hundred thousand clones listed, more than 60% are singletons. Trimming took 1 base from V and 0 from J, leaving 14 bases between them. The CDR3 sequence is 18 residues long. Germline CDR1 is SGHRS and CDR2 is YFSETQ. With respect to this clone: The antigen is unknown.

Broader study findings: Three chains tied to CMV proved CMV antigen-specific in vitro.

This sequence originates from a woman aged 55 to 70 in good health and CMV-seropositive. The sample comprised PBMCs. The chain couples TRBV5-1 to TRBJ2-6, with D possibly matching TRBD1 (6 bases). The CDR3 DNA is TGCGCCAGCAGCTTGCATGGGGACACCATCTCTGGGGCCAACGTCCTGACTTTC. Protein: CASSLHGDTISGANVLTF.